The rows below give T cell receptor beta chains drawn from one sample of a study of beta chain features in type 1 diabetes. Clones were sequenced by immunoSEQ multiplex PCR, and TCRdb holds only the in-frame ones, with some missing. Among around 300,000 clones, roughly 8% were seen once, and the ten largest hold 1%. The sample taken for sequencing was central memory CD4+ T cells from blood. All receptors derive from a woman younger than 30 in good health. The CDR3 runs from the conserved cysteine through the conserved F or W. The D gene is left open where the match is weak. For some rows the clone size is stated as once, few or many, or as a class when expanded; others skip it.

V gene: TRBV29-1
clone size: few
D gene: NA
J gene: TRBJ2-6
CDR3 protein: CSVEAGTSGANVLTF
CDR3 DNA: TGCAGCGTTGAGGCGGGGACCTCTGGGGCCAACGTCCTGACTTTC

V gene: TRBV7-2
clone size: many
D gene: NA
J gene: TRBJ1-2
CDR3 protein: CASSLGPWYGYTF
CDR3 DNA: TGTGCCAGCAGCTTAGGGCCTTGGTATGGCTACACCTTC

V gene: TRBV2
clone size: few
D gene: NA
J gene: TRBJ1-5
CDR3 protein: CASSVPVSNQPQHF
CDR3 DNA: TGTGCCAGCAGTGTACCAGTTAGCAATCAGCCCCAGCATTTT

V gene: TRBV7-3
clone size: NA
D gene: TRBD2
J gene: TRBJ2-1
CDR3 protein: CASSPTSASSYNEQFF
CDR3 DNA: TGTGCCAGCAGTCCTACTAGCGCCAGCTCCTACAATGAGCAGTTCTTC

V gene: TRBV4-2
clone size: NA
D gene: TRBD2
J gene: TRBJ2-2
CDR3 protein: CASSQVPGGVAGELFF
CDR3 DNA: TGTGCCAGCAGCCAAGTCCCGGGAGGGGTGGCCGGGGAGCTGTTTTTT

V gene: TRBV6-6
clone size: NA
D gene: NA
J gene: TRBJ1-5
CDR3 protein: CASRRGSQPQHF
CDR3 DNA: TGTGCCAGCAGACGGGGGTCCCAGCCCCAGCATTTT

V gene: TRBV11-1
clone size: few
D gene: TRBD1
J gene: TRBJ2-1
CDR3 protein: CASSPSTGKRGEQFF
CDR3 DNA: TGTGCCAGCAGCCCATCGACAGGGAAGAGGGGTGAGCAGTTCTTC

V gene: TRBV7-6
clone size: NA
D gene: NA
J gene: TRBJ2-3
CDR3 protein: CASSLQAPGNTDTQYF
CDR3 DNA: TGTGCCAGCAGCTTACAGGCCCCAGGGAACACAGATACGCAGTATTTT

V gene: TRBV28
clone size: many
D gene: NA
J gene: TRBJ1-1
CDR3 protein: CASSFGGLGEAFF
CDR3 DNA: TGTGCCAGCAGTTTTGGGGGGCTCGGTGAAGCTTTCTTT

V gene: TRBV28
clone size: NA
D gene: NA
J gene: TRBJ2-1
CDR3 protein: CASTPWQDNEQFF
CDR3 DNA: TGTGCCAGCACCCCCTGGCAGGACAATGAGCAGTTCTTC

V gene: TRBV14
clone size: many
D gene: NA
J gene: TRBJ2-6
CDR3 protein: CASSQVRPSGANVLTF
CDR3 DNA: TGTGCCAGCAGCCAAGTACGGCCCTCTGGGGCCAACGTCCTGACTTTC